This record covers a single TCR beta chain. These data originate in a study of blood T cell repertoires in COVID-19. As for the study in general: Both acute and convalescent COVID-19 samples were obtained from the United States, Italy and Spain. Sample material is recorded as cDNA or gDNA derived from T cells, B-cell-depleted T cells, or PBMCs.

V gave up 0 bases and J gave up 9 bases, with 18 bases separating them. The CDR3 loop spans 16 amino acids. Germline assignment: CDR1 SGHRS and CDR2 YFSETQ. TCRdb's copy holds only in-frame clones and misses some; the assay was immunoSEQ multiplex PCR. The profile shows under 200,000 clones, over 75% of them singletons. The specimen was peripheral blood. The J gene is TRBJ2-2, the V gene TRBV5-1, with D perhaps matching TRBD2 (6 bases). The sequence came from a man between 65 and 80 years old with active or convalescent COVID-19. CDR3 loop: CASSLDPTSVARELFF. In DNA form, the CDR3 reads TGCGCCAGCAGCTTGGACCCGACTAGTGTCGCCCGGGAGCTGTTTTTT. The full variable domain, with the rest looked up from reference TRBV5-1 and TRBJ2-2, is KAGVTQTPRYLIKTRGQQVTLSCSPISGHRSVSWYQQTPGQGLQFLFEYFSETQRNKGNFPGRFSGRQFSNSRSEMNVSTLELGDSALYLCASSLDPTSVARELFFGEGSRLTVL.